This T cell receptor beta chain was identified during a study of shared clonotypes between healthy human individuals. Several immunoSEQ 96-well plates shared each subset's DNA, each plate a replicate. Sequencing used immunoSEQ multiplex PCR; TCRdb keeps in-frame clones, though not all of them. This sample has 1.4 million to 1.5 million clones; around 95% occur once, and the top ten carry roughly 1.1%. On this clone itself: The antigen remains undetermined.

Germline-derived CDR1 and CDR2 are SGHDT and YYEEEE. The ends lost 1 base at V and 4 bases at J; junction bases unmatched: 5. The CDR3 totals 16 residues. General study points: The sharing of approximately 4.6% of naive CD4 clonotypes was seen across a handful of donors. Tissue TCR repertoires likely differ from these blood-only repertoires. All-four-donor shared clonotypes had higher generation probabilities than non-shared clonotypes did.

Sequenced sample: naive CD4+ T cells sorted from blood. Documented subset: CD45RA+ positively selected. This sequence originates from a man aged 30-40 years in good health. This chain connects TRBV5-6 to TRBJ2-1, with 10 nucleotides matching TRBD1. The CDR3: CASSLTDRGPYNEQFF. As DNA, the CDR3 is TGTGCCAGCAGCTTGACCGACAGGGGGCCATACAATGAGCAGTTCTTC.